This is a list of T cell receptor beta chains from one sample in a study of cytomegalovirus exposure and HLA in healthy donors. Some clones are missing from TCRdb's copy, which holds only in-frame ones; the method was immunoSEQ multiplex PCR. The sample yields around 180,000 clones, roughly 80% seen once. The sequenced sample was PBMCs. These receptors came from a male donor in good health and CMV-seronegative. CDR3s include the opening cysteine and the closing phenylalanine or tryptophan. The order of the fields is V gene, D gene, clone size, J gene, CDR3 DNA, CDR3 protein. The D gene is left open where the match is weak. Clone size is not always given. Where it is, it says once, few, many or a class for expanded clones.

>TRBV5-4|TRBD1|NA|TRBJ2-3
TGTGCCAGCAGCTTTAGGGACAGGGGAACAGATACGCAGTATTTT
CASSFRDRGTDTQYF
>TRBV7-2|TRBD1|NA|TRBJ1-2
TGTGCCAGCAGCTTAGTTCGTCAGGGGGCGCGAGGCTACACCTTC
CASSLVRQGARGYTF
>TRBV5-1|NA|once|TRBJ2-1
TGCGCCAGCAGCGAAGACAGGCCATCCTACAATGAGCAGTTCTTC
CASSEDRPSYNEQFF
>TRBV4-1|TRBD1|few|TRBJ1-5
TGCGCCAGCAGCCAAGATAGCCCGGCAGGGGGCGGAGTAGAACAGCCCCAGCATTTT
CASSQDSPAGGGVEQPQHF
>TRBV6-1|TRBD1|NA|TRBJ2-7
TGTGCCAGCAGTGCTGACAGGGGGCCGTACGAGCAGTACTTC
CASSADRGPYEQYF
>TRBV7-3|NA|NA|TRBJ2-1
TGTGCCAGCAGCTTAACATCTCCGGGAAATGAGCAGTTCTTC
CASSLTSPGNEQFF
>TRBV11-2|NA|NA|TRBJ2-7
TGTGCCAGCAGCCCCCCCGGGGCCTACGAGCAGTACTTC
CASSPPGAYEQYF
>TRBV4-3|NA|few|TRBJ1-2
TGCGCCAGCAGCCAAGAGGCCCATCCTAACTATGGCTACACCTTC
CASSQEAHPNYGYTF
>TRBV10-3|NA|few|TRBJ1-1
TGTGCCATCAGAGACAGGATAAACACTGAAGCTTTCTTT
CAIRDRINTEAFF
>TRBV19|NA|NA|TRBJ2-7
TGTGCCAGTAGTATTGAGGGCTACGAGCAGTACTTC
CASSIEGYEQYF
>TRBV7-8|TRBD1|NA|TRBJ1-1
TGTGCCAGCAGCTTAGACAGGGACAGAGCTTTCTTT
CASSLDRDRAFF
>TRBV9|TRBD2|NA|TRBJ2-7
TGTGCCAGCAGCCGAACGGGACTAGCTTCATCAGAGCAGTACTTC
CASSRTGLASSEQYF
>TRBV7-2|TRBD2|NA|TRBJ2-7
TGTGCCAGCAGCTTAGGGCTAGCGGGAGGAAGGTACGAGCAGTACTTC
CASSLGLAGGRYEQYF
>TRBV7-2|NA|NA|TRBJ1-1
TGTGCCAGCAGCAAAGAGGCAGGGGTACAAGCTTTCTTT
CASSKEAGVQAFF
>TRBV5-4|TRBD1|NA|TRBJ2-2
TGTGCCAGCAGCTCGTCGCGACAGGGGATCACCGGGGAGCTGTTTTTT
CASSSSRQGITGELFF
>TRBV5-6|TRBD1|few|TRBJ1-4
TGTGCCAGCAGCTTGGAGGCAGGGGGCAATGAAAAACTGTTTTTT
CASSLEAGGNEKLFF
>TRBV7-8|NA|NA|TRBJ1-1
TGTGCCAGCAGCTTAGGTGGGCCCGACACTGAAGCTTTCTTT
CASSLGGPDTEAFF
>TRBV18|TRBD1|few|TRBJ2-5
TGTGCCAGCTCACTGGGACAGGGGGAAGAGACCCAGTACTTC
CASSLGQGEETQYF
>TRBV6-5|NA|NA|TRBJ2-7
TGTGCCAGCAGTTACAGACAGGAGAATTACGAGCAGTACTTC
CASSYRQENYEQYF
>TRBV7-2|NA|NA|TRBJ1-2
TGTGCCAGCAGCCCGGACACGCGAGGGGGTGGCTACACCTTC
CASSPDTRGGGYTF
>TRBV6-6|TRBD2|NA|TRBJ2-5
TGTGCCAGCACGGCTAGCGGGGGGGAACAAGAGACCCAGTACTTC
CASTASGGEQETQYF
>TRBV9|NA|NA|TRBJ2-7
TGTGCCAGCAGCGGTACAGGGACCCTTCACCTCTACGAGCAGTACTTC
CASSGTGTLHLYEQYF
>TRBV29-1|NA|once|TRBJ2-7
TGCAGCGTTGAAGACACCTACGAGCAGTACTTC
CSVEDTYEQYF
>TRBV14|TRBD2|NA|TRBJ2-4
TGTGCCAGCAGCCCGAGCACTAGCGGAAACATTCAGTACTTC
CASSPSTSGNIQYF
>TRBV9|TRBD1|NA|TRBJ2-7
TGTGCCAGCAGCGTCCCCGGGACAGGGGGCATGAACGAGCAGTACTTC
CASSVPGTGGMNEQYF
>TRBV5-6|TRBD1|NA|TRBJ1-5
TGTGCCAGCAGCGGGGGACAGACCCTCAGCAATCAGCCCCAGCATTTT
CASSGGQTLSNQPQHF
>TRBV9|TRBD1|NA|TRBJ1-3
TGTGCCAGCAGCCCCCGGACAGGGCATTTCGGAAACACCATATATTTT
CASSPRTGHFGNTIYF
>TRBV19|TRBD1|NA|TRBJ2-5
TGTGCCAGTAGTATCGACAGGGGGATAGAGACCCAGTACTTC
CASSIDRGIETQYF
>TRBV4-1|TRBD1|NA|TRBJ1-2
TGCGCCTCTTACGCGGCGGGACAGCGGAAGGGCTACACCTTC
CASYAAGQRKGYTF
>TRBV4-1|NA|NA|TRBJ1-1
TGCGCCAGCAGGACCTCGGGGGGGCTCGGCACTGAAGCTTTCTTT
CASRTSGGLGTEAFF
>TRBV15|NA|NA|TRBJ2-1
TGTGCCACCAGCAGAGGGGCGGGGTATGAGCAGTTCTTC
CATSRGAGYEQFF
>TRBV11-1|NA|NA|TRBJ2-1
TGTGCCAGCAGCTTAGGGGGGCGCGCCTACAATGAGCAGTTCTTC
CASSLGGRAYNEQFF
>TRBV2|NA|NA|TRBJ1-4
TGTGCCAGCAGTGGACAGTTTGAAAAACTGTTTTTT
CASSGQFEKLFF
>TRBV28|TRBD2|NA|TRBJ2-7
TGTGCCAGCAGTATAGCGGGGGCCTCCTACGAGCAGTACTTC
CASSIAGASYEQYF
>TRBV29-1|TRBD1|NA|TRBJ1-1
TGCAGCGTTGTGGGGACAGGGGGCGTAGGTACTGAAGCTTTCTTT
CSVVGTGGVGTEAFF
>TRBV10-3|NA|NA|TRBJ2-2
TGTGCCATCAGTGAGAGAGACTTCGGGGGCACCGGGGAGCTGTTTTTT
CAISERDFGGTGELFF
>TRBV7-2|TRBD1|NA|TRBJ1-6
TGTGCCAGCCGGACTTACAGGGGCTCACCCCTCCACTTT
CASRTYRGSPLHF
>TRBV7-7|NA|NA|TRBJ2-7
TGTGCTAGCAGCTTAAACCGGGATTCCTACGAGCAGTACTTC
CASSLNRDSYEQYF